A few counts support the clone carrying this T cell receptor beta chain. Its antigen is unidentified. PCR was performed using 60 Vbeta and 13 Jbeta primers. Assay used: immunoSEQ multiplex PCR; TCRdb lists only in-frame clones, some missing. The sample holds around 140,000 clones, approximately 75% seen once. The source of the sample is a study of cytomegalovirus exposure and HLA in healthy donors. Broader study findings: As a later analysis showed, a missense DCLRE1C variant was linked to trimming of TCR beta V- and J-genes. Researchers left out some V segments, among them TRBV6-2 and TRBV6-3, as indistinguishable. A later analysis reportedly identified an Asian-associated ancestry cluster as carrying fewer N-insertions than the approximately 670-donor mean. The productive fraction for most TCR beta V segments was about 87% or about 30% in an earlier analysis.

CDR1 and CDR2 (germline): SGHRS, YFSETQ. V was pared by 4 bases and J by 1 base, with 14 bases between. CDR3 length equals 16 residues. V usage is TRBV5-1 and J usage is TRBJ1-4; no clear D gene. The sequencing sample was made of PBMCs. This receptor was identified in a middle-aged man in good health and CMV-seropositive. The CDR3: CASSRSAQQTNEKLFF. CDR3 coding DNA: TGCGCCAGCAGCAGGTCGGCACAGCAAACTAATGAAAAACTGTTTTTT.